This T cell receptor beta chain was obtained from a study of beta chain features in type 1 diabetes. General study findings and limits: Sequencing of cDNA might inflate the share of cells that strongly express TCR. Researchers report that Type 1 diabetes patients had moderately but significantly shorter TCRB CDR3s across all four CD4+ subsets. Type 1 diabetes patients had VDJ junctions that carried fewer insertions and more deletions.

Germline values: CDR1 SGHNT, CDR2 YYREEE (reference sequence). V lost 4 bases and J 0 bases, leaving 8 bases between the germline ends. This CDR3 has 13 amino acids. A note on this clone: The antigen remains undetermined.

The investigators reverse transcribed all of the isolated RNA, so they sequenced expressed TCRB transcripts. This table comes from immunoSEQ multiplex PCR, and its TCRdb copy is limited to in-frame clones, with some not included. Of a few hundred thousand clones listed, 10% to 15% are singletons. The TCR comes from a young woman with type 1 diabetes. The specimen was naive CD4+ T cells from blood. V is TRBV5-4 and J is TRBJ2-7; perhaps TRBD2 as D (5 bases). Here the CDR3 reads CASSGGGSYEQYF. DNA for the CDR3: TGTGCCAGCAGCGGAGGAGGCTCCTACGAGCAGTACTTC.